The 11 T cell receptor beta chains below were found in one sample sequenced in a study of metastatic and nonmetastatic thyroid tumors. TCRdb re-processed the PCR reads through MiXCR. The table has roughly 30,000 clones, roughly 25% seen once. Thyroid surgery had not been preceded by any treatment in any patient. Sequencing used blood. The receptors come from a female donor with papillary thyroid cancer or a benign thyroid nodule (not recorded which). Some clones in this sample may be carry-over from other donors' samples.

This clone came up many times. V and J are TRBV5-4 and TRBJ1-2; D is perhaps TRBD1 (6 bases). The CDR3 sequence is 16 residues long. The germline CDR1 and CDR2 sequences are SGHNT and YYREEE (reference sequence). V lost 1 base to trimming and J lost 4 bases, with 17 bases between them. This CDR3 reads CASSLLGQGRFYGYTF. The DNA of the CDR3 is TGTGCCAGCAGCTTGTTGGGTCAGGGGCGCTTCTATGGCTACACCTTC.

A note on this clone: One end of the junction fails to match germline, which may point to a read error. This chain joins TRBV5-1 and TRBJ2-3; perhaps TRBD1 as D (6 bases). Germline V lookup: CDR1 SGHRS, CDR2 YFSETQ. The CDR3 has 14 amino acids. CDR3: CSSSLTRSGDTHYF. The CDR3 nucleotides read TGCTCCAGCAGCTTGACTCGCTCAGGGGATACGCACTATTTT.

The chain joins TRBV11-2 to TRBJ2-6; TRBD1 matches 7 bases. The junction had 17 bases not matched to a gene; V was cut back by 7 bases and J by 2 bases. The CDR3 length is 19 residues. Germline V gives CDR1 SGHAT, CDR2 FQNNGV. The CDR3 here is CASIRLGQCTYTGANVLTF. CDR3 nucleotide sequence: TGTGCCAGCATCCGTTTGGGACAGTGTACCTATACTGGGGCCAACGTCCTGACTTTC.

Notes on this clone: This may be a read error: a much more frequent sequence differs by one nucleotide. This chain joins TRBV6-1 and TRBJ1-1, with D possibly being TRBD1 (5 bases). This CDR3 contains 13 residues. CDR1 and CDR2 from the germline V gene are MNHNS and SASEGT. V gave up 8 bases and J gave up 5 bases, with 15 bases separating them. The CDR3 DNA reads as TGTGCCAGCGGAAGCGCGGGGGTGACTGAAGCTTTCTTT. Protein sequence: CASGSAGVTEAFF.

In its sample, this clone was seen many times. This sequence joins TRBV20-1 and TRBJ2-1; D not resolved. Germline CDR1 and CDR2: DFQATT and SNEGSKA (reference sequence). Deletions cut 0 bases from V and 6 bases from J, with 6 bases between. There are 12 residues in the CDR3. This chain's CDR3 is CSARDNANEQFF. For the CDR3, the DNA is TGCAGTGCTAGAGATAACGCCAATGAGCAGTTCTTC.

In DNA form, the CDR3 reads TGTGCCTGGAGCGACACCCCGGGACTAGCGGGAGGACGGTACGAGCAGTACTTC. It codes for CAWSDTPGLAGGRYEQYF. The genes are TRBV30 and TRBJ2-7; 15 positions agree with TRBD2. The CDR3 sequence is 18 residues long. V was clipped by 3 bases and J by 4 bases; unmatched bases: 13. CDR1 is GTSNPN and CDR2 is SVGIG in the germline V gene (reference sequence).

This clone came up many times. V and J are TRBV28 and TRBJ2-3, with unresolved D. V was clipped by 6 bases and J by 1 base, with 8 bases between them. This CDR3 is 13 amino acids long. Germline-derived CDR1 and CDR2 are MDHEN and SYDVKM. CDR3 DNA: TGTGCCAGCAGCCAGCCTCGCACAGATACGCAGTATTTT. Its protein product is CASSQPRTDTQYF.

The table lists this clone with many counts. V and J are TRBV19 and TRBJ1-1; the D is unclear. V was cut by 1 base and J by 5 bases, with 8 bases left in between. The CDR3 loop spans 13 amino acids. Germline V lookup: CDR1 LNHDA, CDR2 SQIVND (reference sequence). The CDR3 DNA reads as TGTGCCAGTAGTATAGCTGGGTATACTGAAGCTTTCTTT. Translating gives CASSIAGYTEAFF.

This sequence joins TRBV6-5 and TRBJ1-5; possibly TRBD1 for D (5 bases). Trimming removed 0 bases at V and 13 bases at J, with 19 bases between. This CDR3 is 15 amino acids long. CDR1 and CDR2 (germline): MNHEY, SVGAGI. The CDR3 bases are TGTGCCAGCAGTTACTCGGCAGGGAGGGTTCAGCAACAGCATTTT. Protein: CASSYSAGRVQQQHF.

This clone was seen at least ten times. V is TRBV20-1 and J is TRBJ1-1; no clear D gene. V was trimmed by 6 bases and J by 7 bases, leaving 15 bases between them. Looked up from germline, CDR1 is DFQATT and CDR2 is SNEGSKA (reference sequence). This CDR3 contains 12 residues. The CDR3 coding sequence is TGCAGTGCCTTGAATCCATTGGGTGAAGCTTTCTTT. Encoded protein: CSALNPLGEAFF.

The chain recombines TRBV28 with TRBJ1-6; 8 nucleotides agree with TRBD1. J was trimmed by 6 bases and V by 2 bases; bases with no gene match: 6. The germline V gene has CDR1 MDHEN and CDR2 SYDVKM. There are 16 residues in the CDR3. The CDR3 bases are TGTGCCAGCAGTTTAGGAGGACAGGGAGTTAATTCACCCCTCCACTTT. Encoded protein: CASSLGGQGVNSPLHF. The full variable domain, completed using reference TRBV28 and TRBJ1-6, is DVKVTQSSRYLVKRTGEKVFLECVQDMDHENMFWYRQDPGLGLRLIYFSYDVKMKEKGDIPEGYSVSREKKERFSLILESASTNQTSMYLCASSLGGQGVNSPLHFGNGTRLTVT.